This T cell receptor (beta chain) was profiled in a study of monozygotic twins with inflammatory bowel disease (dated by TCRdb to about 2019). Notes on the research overall: In total, roughly 30 monozygotic twin pairs made up the full study: 19 Danish pairs, all IBD-discordant, plus nine German pairs, of which four were IBD-concordant and five were IBD-discordant. The search for disease-associated traits relied mainly on comparing, within discordant pairs, IBD patients with their genetically identical healthy co-twins. Each individual had, on average, about 151 000 unique TCRalpha sequences and 181 000 unique TCRbeta sequences available for analysis.

A roughly 2.4 ml peripheral blood sample was drawn into PAXgene tubes per donor and stored at -80°C. Total RNA was isolated from whole blood with the PAXgene blood miRNA kit on an automated QIAcube, without T cell sorting. Deep TCRalpha and TCRbeta repertoire profiling with unique molecular barcoding was performed on peripheral blood of monozygotic twin pairs concordant or discordant for inflammatory bowel disease. Smoking habits were recorded for all twin pairs, with individuals classified as current, former or never smokers. Broad study findings and their caveats: No single strong signal or clonotype linked to IBD turned up in the results, so the idea that one exists was not supported. Background noise and inter-individual variability may have been introduced into the repertoires by the differing immunosuppressive treatments among patients. IBD patients shared fewer clonotypes with other individuals than healthy twins did, most markedly in patients showing signs of disease activity. Repertoire similarity did not differ between concordant and discordant twins, possibly due to limited statistical power. Different T cell subtypes could not be distinguished in the analysis. TCRbeta repertoire diversity, by inverse Simpson index, was decreased in IBD patients compared with their healthy co-twins.

The germline V gene specifies SQVTM as CDR1 and ANQGSEA as CDR2. The CDR3 measures 13 amino acids from cysteine to phenylalanine. DNA was not recorded. As to this clonotype: This receptor's antigen is unknown.

The receptor library was made with 5' RACE. The input for every TCR library was around 3,800 ng of total RNA. cDNA was synthesized with SMARTScribe reverse transcriptase in eight separate reactions per sample. During cDNA synthesis, unique molecular identifiers containing a 6-nucleotide sample barcode were introduced by template switching. Two nested PCRs of roughly 16 and 10 cycles amplified the TCRalpha and TCRbeta cDNA, and bead purification followed each PCR. Before amplification, cDNA was treated with uracil DNA-glycosylase and purified using the QIAquick PCR purification kit. The second PCR added Illumina TruSeq-compatible adapters along with sample-specific barcodes. TapeStation and Qubit were used to check library quality and concentration, and 4.5 to 6 ng of each library was pooled. Sequencing of pooled libraries was carried out on an Illumina HiSeq2500 single-index Rapid Run using 2 x 100 bp reads and custom sequencing primers. Under the source paper's analysis protocol: MiGEC version 1.2.6 was used for UMI-based consensus assembly to correct PCR and sequencing errors. MiXCR version 2.1.1 was used to carry out V(D)J alignment, clonotype assembly and CDR3 extraction. To normalise gene usage, clonotype sharing and MAIT/NKT TCR abundance, the top 1000, 10 000 and 20 000 clonotypes in each sample were analysed. Diversity was computed as the inverse Simpson index with the vegan R package after downsampling to 27 000 UMIs. Paired Mann-Whitney U tests on discordant twin pairs were used, with Benjamini-Hochberg multiple-testing correction. With the reads reprocessed by TCRdb, a single entry stands for each CDR3 protein sequence and no DNA is reported. The V and J calls follow TCRdb's processing rather than the paper's. The sample's own table lists some 450,000 distinct CDR3 sequences. The ten largest make up 2% to 3% of the sample.

The source material was blood. The receptor comes from a human donor with ulcerative colitis or Crohn's disease, or a healthy co-twin of an affected twin (not recorded which). Here the chain combines TRBV29-1 and TRBJ1-1. The CDR3 region: CSVRGREVRRAFF. When the CDR3 is completed using the reference TRBV29-1 and TRBJ1-1 genes on either side, the full variable domain is SAVISQKPSRDICQRGTSLTIQCQVDSQVTMMFWYRQQPGQSLTLIATANQGSEATYESGFVIDKFPISRPNLTFSTLTVSNMSPEDSSIYLCSVRGREVRRAFFGQGTRLTVV.